These 32 T cell receptor beta chains were sequenced from one sample in a study of blood T cell repertoires in COVID-19. Only in-frame clones appear in the TCRdb table, and some are missing; sequencing was by immunoSEQ multiplex PCR. The sample lists around 140,000 clones; approximately 84% were seen once. What was sequenced was peripheral blood. These TCRs come from a human donor with acute or convalescent COVID-19. The donor label of this sample is uncertain.

This sequence joins TRBV27 and TRBJ1-5, with D unclear. Per germline, CDR1 MNHEY and CDR2 SMNVEV (reference sequence). The CDR3 is 16 residues long. Trimming pared 6 bases from V and 1 base from J, leaving 16 bases between. Written as DNA, the CDR3 is TGTGCCAGCAGCCAGATCGCGTCGAGGAGCAATCAGCCCCAGCATTTT. As protein: CASSQIASRSNQPQHF.

This clone was detected only once. J is TRBJ1-2 and V is TRBV3-1 (or the pseudogene TRBV3-2); no firm D call. The ends were cut back, 1 base at V and 8 bases at J, with 14 bases in the middle. Germline CDR1 reads LGHDT; CDR2 reads YNNKEL (reference sequence). The CDR3 runs to 14 residues. CDR3 protein: CASSQGEGRVGYTF. The CDR3 DNA sequence: TGTGCCAGCAGCCAAGGGGAAGGGAGGGTAGGCTACACCTTC.

The chain recombines TRBV7-6 with TRBJ1-1; D remains ambiguous. CDR3 length: 15 residues. The ends were cut back, 1 base at V and 4 bases at J, with 13 bases in the middle. Germline V CDR1 and CDR2: SGHVS, FNYEAQ. CDR3 sequence: CASSLGSEYGTEAFF. The CDR3 nucleotides are TGTGCCAGCAGCTTAGGGTCTGAGTACGGCACTGAAGCTTTCTTT.

The chain carries TRBV6-2 or TRBV6-3 and TRBJ2-3; D not resolved. The ends were cut back, 4 bases at V and 0 bases at J, with 14 bases in the middle. The CDR3 extends over 16 amino acids. The V gene's germline CDR1 is MNHEY and CDR2 SVGEGT. In DNA, the CDR3 is TGTGCCAGCAGTTTCCCGAGTGGGCCGAGCACAGATACGCAGTATTTT. Protein sequence: CASSFPSGPSTDTQYF.

Only one count was recorded for this clone. The V and J genes are TRBV19 and TRBJ1-1, with TRBD1 identical over 8 bases. Losses at the gene ends were 3 bases for V and 2 bases for J; bases not matched to a gene: 2. This CDR3 has 14 amino acids. Germline loops: CDR1 LNHDA, CDR2 SQIVND (reference sequence). CDR3 sequence: CASSMDRANTEAFF. CDR3 sequence (DNA): TGTGCCAGTAGTATGGACAGGGCTAACACTGAAGCTTTCTTT.

This chain links TRBV27 with TRBJ2-7; 8 bases agree with TRBD1. Germline V gives CDR1 MNHEY, CDR2 SMNVEV (reference sequence). This CDR3 has 15 amino acids. J gave up 0 bases and V 6 bases, and 7 bases lay outside the gene matches. Here the CDR3 DNA reads TGTGCCAGCAGACCGACAGGGGCCCTCTCCTACGAGCAGTACTTC. As protein: CASRPTGALSYEQYF.

V gene TRBV28 combines with J gene TRBJ1-5; D not certain. Trimming shortened V by 6 bases and J by 0 bases, and 9 bases separated the two germline ends. In germline, CDR1 is MDHEN, CDR2 SYDVKM. The CDR3 is made up of 14 amino acids. CDR3 amino acids: CASRAGVSNQPQHF. CDR3 sequence (DNA): TGTGCCAGCAGAGCGGGAGTTAGCAATCAGCCCCAGCATTTT.

The rearrangement uses TRBV6-1 and TRBJ2-1; 11 nucleotides align to TRBD2. Losses at the gene ends were 2 bases for V and 5 bases for J; bases not matched to a gene: 8. The germline CDR1 and CDR2 sequences are MNHNS and SASEGT. CDR3 length: 17 residues. This chain's CDR3 is CASSERELAGGDNEQFF. The CDR3, as DNA: TGTGCCAGCAGTGAAAGAGAGCTAGCGGGGGGCGACAATGAGCAGTTCTTC.

The chain combines TRBV3-1 (or the pseudogene TRBV3-2) with TRBJ1-4; D may be TRBD1 (6 bases). The CDR3 totals 14 residues. The ends were cut back, 2 bases at V and 8 bases at J, with 12 bases in the middle. Germline V gene data show CDR1 as LGHDT and CDR2 as YNNKEL (reference sequence). CDR3 sequence reads: CASSQNRVGEKLFF. For the CDR3, the DNA is TGTGCCAGCAGCCAAAACAGGGTTGGGGAAAAACTGTTTTTT.

The sample holds one count of this clone. The rearrangement joins TRBV6-5 to TRBJ1-1, with 8 nucleotides matching TRBD1. The CDR3 is 13 amino acids. Germline loops: CDR1 MNHEY, CDR2 SVGAGI. V was clipped by 8 bases and J by 4 bases; unmatched bases: 6. The CDR3 loop reads CASLDRATTEAFF. As DNA, the CDR3 is TGTGCCAGCTTGGACAGGGCTACCACTGAAGCTTTCTTT.

The chain joins TRBV19 to TRBJ2-5, with TRBD1 matching 10 bases. V gave up 3 bases and J gave up 5 bases; unmatched junction bases: 9. The CDR3 extends over 16 amino acids. Germline lookup yields CDR1 LNHDA and CDR2 SQIVND (reference sequence). In nucleotides, the CDR3 is TGTGCCAGTAGTATCGCGACAGGGGGCTCTGGGGAGACCCAGTACTTC. Amino acids: CASSIATGGSGETQYF.

The chain is built from TRBV6-6 and TRBJ1-1; no definite D call. The CDR3 is 13 amino acids. CDR1 and CDR2 from the germline V gene are MNHNY and SVGAGI (reference sequence). V shed 0 bases and J shed 7 bases, with 9 bases lying between them. The CDR3 sequence: CASSYSMESEAFF. CDR3 sequence (DNA): TGTGCCAGCAGTTACTCGATGGAGAGTGAAGCTTTCTTT.

This chain joins TRBV6-5 and TRBJ1-2; D is undetermined. The length of the CDR3 is 12 residues. Per the germline V gene, CDR1 is MNHEY and CDR2 is SVGAGI. V lost 8 bases and J 2 bases, leaving 9 bases between the germline ends. CDR3 bases: TGTGCCAGCCTGGCAATAAACTATGGCTACACCTTC. As protein: CASLAINYGYTF.

The CDR3, as DNA: TGCGCCAGCAGCCACGAAAGGGGGACAGGGGATGAAAAACTGTTTTTT. Its translation: CASSHERGTGDEKLFF. This rearrangement joins TRBV4-3 to TRBJ1-4; TRBD1 agrees at 10 bases. The ends lost 3 bases at V and 6 bases at J; junction bases unmatched: 7. The germline CDR1 and CDR2 sequences are LGHNA and YSLEER. The CDR3 has 16 residues.

The rearrangement uses TRBV4-1 and TRBJ1-1; 10 nucleotides agree with TRBD1. Germline trimming cut 4 bases from V and 3 bases from J; bases unmatched to any gene: 8. CDR1 MGHRA and CDR2 YSYEKL come from the germline V gene. This CDR3 is 16 amino acids long. CDR3 sequence: CASSPGQGVRDTEAFF. CDR3 nucleotide sequence: TGCGCCAGCAGCCCCGGACAGGGGGTGCGGGACACTGAAGCTTTCTTT.

V is TRBV12-3 or TRBV12-4 and J is TRBJ1-6, with D possibly matching TRBD1 (5 bases). The CDR3 loop spans 13 amino acids. The V end lost 5 bases, the J end lost 10 bases, and 12 bases lay between the germline ends. The CDR3 sequence is CASSTPWGSPLHF. Written as DNA, the CDR3 is TGTGCCAGCAGTACCCCTTGGGGCTCACCCCTCCACTTT.

The genes are TRBV7-9 and TRBJ2-7, with a tentative D call TRBD1 (6 bases). CDR3 length equals 13 residues. Trimming left V 5 bases short and J 6 bases short, with 14 bases between. Looked up from germline, CDR1 is SEHNR and CDR2 is FQNEAQ (reference sequence). The CDR3 here is CASSPMVGGEQYV. CDR3 DNA: TGTGCCAGCAGCCCAATGGTAGGGGGCGAGCAGTACGTC.

The rearrangement joins TRBV5-1 to TRBJ2-1, with 7 bases fitting TRBD2. V shed 4 bases, J shed 7 bases, and the junction held 8 bases outside the gene matches. There are 14 residues in the CDR3. CDR1 SGHRS and CDR2 YFSETQ come from the germline V gene. The CDR3 sequence: CASSRAGGLNEQFF. The CDR3 region has the DNA TGCGCCAGCAGCCGGGCCGGGGGGTTAAATGAGCAGTTCTTC.

The rearrangement uses TRBV7-3 and TRBJ2-2; 8 bases are shared with TRBD2. Germline CDR1 and CDR2: SGHTA and FQGTGA. V lost 2 bases, J lost 2 bases, and 4 bases stayed unmatched. The CDR3 sequence is 16 residues long. Written as DNA, the CDR3 is TGTGCCAGCAGCTTATACGCGGGAGGCAACACCGGGGAGCTGTTTTTT. Translation: CASSLYAGGNTGELFF. The entire variable domain, with the rest obtained from reference TRBV7-3 and TRBJ2-2, is as follows: GAGVSQTPSNKVTEKGKYVELRCDPISGHTALYWYRQSLGQGPEFLIYFQGTGAADDSGLPNDRFFAVRPEGSVSTLKIQRTERGDSAVYLCASSLYAGGNTGELFFGEGSRLTVL.

The chain employs TRBV5-6 and TRBJ1-1, with D hard to call. Deletions cut 3 bases from V and 4 bases from J, with 7 bases between. The germline CDR1 and CDR2 sequences are SGHDT and YYEEEE. The CDR3 runs 12 residues. CDR3 sequence: CASSSSPTEAFF. CDR3 nucleotides: TGTGCCAGCAGCTCCTCCCCCACTGAAGCTTTCTTT. Using reference TRBV5-6 and TRBJ1-1 for the parts outside the CDR3, the full variable domain is DAGVTQSPTHLIKTRGQQVTLRCSPKSGHDTVSWYQQALGQGPQFIFQYYEEEERQRGNFPDRFSGHQFPNYSSELNVNALLLGDSALYLCASSSSPTEAFFGQGTRLTVV.

V gene TRBV7-6 combines with J gene TRBJ2-4, with D possibly being TRBD1 (6 bases). This CDR3 has 15 amino acids. Per germline, CDR1 SGHVS and CDR2 FNYEAQ. Trimming stripped 0 bases from V and 7 bases from J, with 13 bases between. The CDR3 sequence: CASSLAGQGQNIQYF. DNA of the CDR3: TGTGCCAGCAGCTTAGCTGGCCAGGGGCAGAACATTCAGTACTTC.

J is TRBJ1-2 and V is TRBV7-9, with D perhaps TRBD1 (5 bases). CDR1 and CDR2 (germline): SEHNR, FQNEAQ (reference sequence). Trimming pared 3 bases from V and 8 bases from J, leaving 13 bases between. This CDR3 is built from 13 residues. CDR3 residues: CASSLVQGWGYTF. The CDR3 region has the DNA TGTGCCAGCAGCTTGGTTCAGGGTTGGGGCTACACCTTC.

The chain recombines TRBV7-9 with TRBJ2-7, with 8 positions matching TRBD1. Trimming took 5 bases from V and 3 from J; bases not matched to a gene: 3. Germline assignment: CDR1 SEHNR and CDR2 FQNEAQ (reference sequence). CDR3 length equals 13 residues. CDR3 sequence (DNA): TGTGCCAGCAGCCCGACAGGGGTCTACGAGCAGTACTTC. Its protein is CASSPTGVYEQYF.

The sample holds a few counts of this clone. The V gene is TRBV11-2, the J gene TRBJ1-3, with TRBD1 identical over 7 bases. The CDR3 has 15 amino acids. The V gene's germline CDR1 is SGHAT and CDR2 FQNNGV. V was clipped by 5 bases and J by 2 bases; unmatched bases: 6. CDR3 sequence (DNA): TGTGCCAGCAGCCCTGAGGGGGCTACTGGAAACACCATATATTTT. As protein: CASSPEGATGNTIYF.

This clone was counted only a few times. The chain joins TRBV27 to TRBJ2-5; perhaps TRBD1 as D (6 bases). This CDR3 contains 14 residues. V was pared by 5 bases and J by 2 bases, with 12 bases between. Germline V gene lookup returns CDR1 MNHEY and CDR2 SMNVEV (reference sequence). In DNA form, the CDR3 reads TGTGCCAGCAGTCCATTCGACAGGCAAGAGACCCAGTACTTC. It codes for CASSPFDRQETQYF.

The CDR3 nucleotides read TGTGCCAGCAGCCAAGACTTATTACAGCCCCAGCATTTT. Its translation: CASSQDLLQPQHF. The chain carries TRBV3-1 (or the pseudogene TRBV3-2) and TRBJ1-5, with unresolved D. The CDR3 consists of 13 residues. The V gene's germline CDR1 is LGHDT and CDR2 YNNKEL (reference sequence). V gave up 0 bases and J gave up 7 bases, with 7 bases separating them.

The CDR3 coding sequence is TGCGCCAGCAGCTTGGCCCCAGAGGGTATATGGGGCTACACCTTC. This codes for CASSLAPEGIWGYTF. The rearrangement links TRBV5-1 to TRBJ1-2, with D hard to call. Deletions cut 0 bases from V and 8 bases from J, with 17 bases between. The CDR3 totals 15 residues. Germline assignment: CDR1 SGHRS and CDR2 YFSETQ.

The J gene is TRBJ1-2, the V gene TRBV19; D gene unclear. CDR3 length equals 12 residues. Germline V lookup: CDR1 LNHDA, CDR2 SQIVND (reference sequence). V gave up 5 bases and J gave up 3 bases, with 7 bases separating them. The DNA for the CDR3 is TGTGCCAGTAGTTTTTCCGACTATGGCTACACCTTC. Translation: CASSFSDYGYTF.

CDR3 coding DNA: TGTGCCAGCAGCGTAGGTGGGACAGGGGATTCACCCCTCCACTTT. Translation gives CASSVGGTGDSPLHF. V is TRBV9 and J is TRBJ1-6; the match to TRBD1 covers 10 bases. Germline trimming cut 0 bases from V and 8 bases from J; bases unmatched to any gene: 2. From germline, CDR1 is SGDLS and CDR2 YYNGEE. This CDR3 comprises 15 residues.

This clone appeared a few times. This rearrangement joins TRBV7-9 to TRBJ1-2; tentatively, D is TRBD1 (5 bases). Germline CDR1 SEHNR, CDR2 FQNEAQ (reference sequence). Trimming removed 0 bases at V and 2 bases at J, with 7 bases between. The CDR3 sequence is 14 residues long. CDR3 region: CASSLASGNYGYTF. The CDR3 region has the DNA TGTGCCAGCAGCTTAGCGTCAGGGAACTATGGCTACACCTTC.

The genes are TRBV29-1 and TRBJ2-1; 13 bases match TRBD2. This CDR3 has 16 residues. Germline loops: CDR1 SQVTM, CDR2 ANQGSEA. V was pared by 1 base and J by 4 bases, with 4 bases of the junction left unmatched. The CDR3 loop is CSVEGGTSGDYNEQFF. The CDR3 DNA follows: TGCAGCGTTGAAGGGGGGACTAGCGGGGATTACAATGAGCAGTTCTTC.

CDR3 sequence (DNA): TGTGCCAGCTCACCCAGGGGGAGTGGCTCCTACGAGCAGTACTTC. It is translated as CASSPRGSGSYEQYF. V and J are TRBV18 and TRBJ2-7, with 7 positions matching TRBD1. The CDR3 is made up of 15 amino acids. V was clipped by 3 bases and J by 0 bases; unmatched bases: 5. CDR1 KGHSH and CDR2 LQKENI come from the germline V gene.